These 11 T cell receptor beta chains were all obtained from the same sample, sequenced in a study of identical twins. From the 5' RACE reads, TCRdb called clonotypes with MiXCR, one entry per CDR3 protein. Found here are some 790,000 distinct CDR3 sequences, roughly 20% of them singletons; the top ten hold about an eighth. These data are also associated with another study on T cells expressing NK-cell markers.

The sample comprised PBMCs. Receptors were obtained from a woman between 18 and 29 years old in good health.

The V gene is TRBV6-5, the J gene TRBJ2-5; D is perhaps TRBD1 (5 bases). The CDR3 sequence is 15 residues long. Between the trimmed V and J ends, which lost 0 bases and 1 base, there was a span of 9 bases. The germline gives CDR1 MNHEY, CDR2 SVGAGI. DNA for the CDR3: TGTGCCAGCAGTTACTCGCGGACACCCCAAGAGACCCAGTACTTC. Its protein is CASSYSRTPQETQYF.

This clonotype was observed a few times. This CDR3 reads CASSLRFSNPRSYNEQFF. CDR3 nucleotides: TGTGCCAGCAGCTTAAGGTTTTCCAACCCCCGCTCCTACAATGAGCAGTTCTTC. The V and J genes are TRBV11-2 and TRBJ2-1; D gene unclear. The germline gives CDR1 SGHAT, CDR2 FQNNGV. The V end lost 2 bases, the J end lost 0 bases, and 17 bases lay between the germline ends. This CDR3 has 18 residues. Filled out from reference TRBV11-2 and TRBJ2-1, the complete variable domain reads EAGVAQSPRYKIIEKRQSVAFWCNPISGHATLYWYQQILGQGPKLLIQFQNNGVVDDSQLPKDRFSAERLKGVDSTLKIQPAKLEDSAVYLCASSLRFSNPRSYNEQFFGPGTRLTVL.

The gene calls are TRBV7-8 and TRBJ2-5, with TRBD2 matching over 8 bases. V shed 0 bases and J 6 bases; nucleotides not matched to a gene: 9. This CDR3 comprises 16 residues. The germline V gene encodes CDR1 SGHVS and CDR2 FQNEAQ. The CDR3 region is CASSLATASGLKTQYF. The CDR3 DNA follows: TGTGCCAGCAGCTTAGCCACGGCTAGCGGGTTGAAGACCCAGTACTTC.

J is TRBJ2-5 and V is TRBV29-1, with TRBD1 identical over 10 bases. J was trimmed by 5 bases and V by 5 bases; bases with no gene match: 8. This CDR3 is built from 14 residues. Looked up from germline, CDR1 is SQVTM and CDR2 is ANQGSEA. CDR3 sequence (DNA): TGCAGCGTTCCGCGACAGGGGGCAGGGGAGACCCAGTACTTC. Amino acid sequence: CSVPRQGAGETQYF.

V is TRBV7-2 and J is TRBJ2-7, with 14 bases identical to TRBD2. This CDR3 contains 15 residues. J was trimmed by 3 bases and V by 5 bases; bases with no gene match: 3. Germline V gene sequence: CDR1 SGHTA, CDR2 FQGNSA. CDR3: CASSATSGRDYEQYF. CDR3 sequence (DNA): TGTGCCAGCAGCGCGACTAGCGGGAGGGACTACGAGCAGTACTTC.

The V call is TRBV19, the J call TRBJ2-1; TRBD2 aligns across 7 bases. Unmatched junction bases numbered 7, after V lost 5 bases and J lost 0 bases. CDR1 and CDR2 from the germline V gene are LNHDA and SQIVND (reference sequence). CDR3 size: 16 residues. The CDR3 reads CASSETSVSSYNEQFF. DNA of the CDR3: TGTGCCAGTAGTGAAACTAGCGTGAGCTCCTACAATGAGCAGTTCTTC.

This clonotype was detected a few times. The chain recombines TRBV12-3 or TRBV12-4 with TRBJ1-2; the D is unclear. Trimming took 4 bases from V and 2 from J, leaving 5 bases between them. The CDR3 covers 12 residues. CDR3: CASSWVNYGYTF. The DNA for the CDR3 is TGTGCCAGCAGTTGGGTCAACTATGGCTACACCTTC.

This clonotype was detected a few times. Sequence at one end of the junction differs from germline and may be a read error. This chain uses TRBV4-3 with TRBJ2-7, with D perhaps matching TRBD1 or TRBD2 (6 bases each). From germline, CDR1 is LGHNA and CDR2 YSLEER. CDR3 length equals 14 residues. CDR3 sequence (DNA): TGCGCCAGCAGCCAAGAAGGGGGGCCCAACGAACAGTACTTC. Translating it yields CASSQEGGPNEQYF.

The gene calls are TRBV12-3 or TRBV12-4 and TRBJ1-2, with 8 bases that match TRBD1. The V and J ends lost 3 bases and 8 bases, in that order; junction bases with no gene match: 5. CDR3 size: 13 residues. The chain's CDR3 is CASSFWDRTGYTF. The CDR3 bases are TGTGCCAGCAGTTTTTGGGACAGGACGGGCTACACCTTC.

The chain recombines TRBV5-1 with TRBJ2-2, with 8 bases lining up with TRBD1. The CDR3 runs to 15 residues. The germline V gene encodes CDR1 SGHRS and CDR2 YFSETQ. V dropped 5 bases and J dropped 0; count of bases not matched to a gene: 3. The DNA of the CDR3 is TGCGCCAGCAGTCCGACAGGGGCGAACACCGGGGAGCTGTTTTTT. It codes for CASSPTGANTGELFF.

The chain carries TRBV19 and TRBJ2-1; tentatively, D is TRBD2 (5 bases). Germline V lookup: CDR1 LNHDA, CDR2 SQIVND (reference sequence). The ends were cut back, 3 bases at V and 7 bases at J, with 13 bases in the middle. This CDR3 contains 14 residues. The CDR3 region is CASSIRQERNEQFF. As DNA, the CDR3 is TGTGCCAGTAGTATTCGGCAGGAGCGGAATGAGCAGTTCTTC.